This is a list of T cell receptor beta chains from one sample in a study of T cells in Graves' hyperthyroidism and ophthalmopathy. TCRdb ran MiXCR on the multiplex PCR reads and lists one entry per CDR3 protein. The data show about 360,000 distinct CDR3 sequences, about 19% seen once. Material for sequencing was blood. These receptors were taken from a woman between 18 and 30 years old with Graves' hyperthyroidism. CDR3s include the opening cysteine and the closing phenylalanine or tryptophan. A D gene is named only where the DNA matches it firmly. The size entry is marked missing in some rows and otherwise reads once, few, many or a size class.

clone_size	v_call	d_call	j_call	cdr3_nt	cdr3_aa
many	TRBV20-1	TRBD1	TRBJ1-1	TGCAGTGCTACTACCGGGACAGGGAAGACTGAAGCTTTCTTT	CSATTGTGKTEAFF
few	TRBV27	-	TRBJ2-6	TGTGCCAGCAGTTTATCGAATAGGGGGGGGGCCAACGTCCTGACTTTC	CASSLSNRGGANVLTF
many	TRBV12-3/TRBV12-4	-	TRBJ1-1	TGTGCCAGCAGTTTGACGGGGAGTCGCCCTGAAGCTTTCTTT	CASSLTGSRPEAFF
many	TRBV6-5	-	TRBJ2-2	TGTGCCAGCAGTTATTACGCCGCGGTAACGAACACCGGGGAGCTGTTTTTT	CASSYYAAVTNTGELFF
-	TRBV20-1	-	TRBJ1-1	TGCAGTGCAGCGGGGCAGGGCGGGACTGAAGCTTTCTTT	CSAAGQGGTEAFF
few	TRBV29-1	-	TRBJ2-2	TGCAGCGTTTCCAGGGTGGCCGGGGAGCTGTTTTTT	CSVSRVAGELFF
many	TRBV9	-	TRBJ1-1	TGTGCCAGCAGCGCGGCCGGCGGCCCTAAGAAGAGGTTT	CASSAAGGPKKRF
many	TRBV9	-	TRBJ2-2	TGTGCCAGCAGCCCATTACGCGTGTCCACCGGGGAGCTGTTTTTT	CASSPLRVSTGELFF
many	TRBV20-1	-	TRBJ1-5	TGCAGTGCTACGACCGGGACAATCAATCAGCCCCAGCATTTT	CSATTGTINQPQHF
-	TRBV5-1	-	TRBJ1-1	TGCGCCAGCAGCTTGGCCTGGAGGCAGGGAGGTTTTGCTTTCTTT	CASSLAWRQGGFAFF
many	TRBV5-1	-	TRBJ1-2	TGCGCCAGCAGCTTGAGAATGGACTATGGCTACACCTTC	CASSLRMDYGYTF
many	TRBV15	-	TRBJ1-1	TGTGCCACCAGCAGAGACGGGGGCATGGTAGCTGAAGCTTTCTTT	CATSRDGGMVAEAFF
many	TRBV20-1	-	TRBJ1-1	TGCACCTTTTCCCAGGGGACCACTGAAGCTTTCTTT	CTFSQGTTEAFF
-	TRBV24-1	TRBD1	TRBJ2-7	TGTGCCACCAGTGTAGGGGGCGCGGATTACGAGCAGTACTTC	CATSVGGADYEQYF
many	TRBV5-1	-	TRBJ1-5	TGCGCCAGCAGCTTGAGAGTAAGGAGGTGGATCAATCAGCCCCAGCATTTT	CASSLRVRRWINQPQHF
many	TRBV30	TRBD1	TRBJ2-7	TGTGCCTGGACCGACAGGGGCCCCTACGAGCAGTACTTC	CAWTDRGPYEQYF
many	TRBV6-5	-	TRBJ1-3	TGTGCCAGCAGTCCGATTACCGGAGACACCGTATATTTT	CASSPITGDTVYF
once	TRBV20-1	TRBD1	TRBJ2-7	TGCAGTGCTAGAGATCAACGACAGGGGACCTACGAGCAGTACTTC	CSARDQRQGTYEQYF
many	TRBV6-1	TRBD1	TRBJ1-2	TGTGCCAGCAGCGCGACCAGTGGGACAGGGGCCGGTGCCACCTTC	CASSATSGTGAGATF
many	TRBV20-1	-	TRBJ2-7	TGCAGTGCTAGACTGCCCTGGCGAGGGACCTACGAGCAGTACTTC	CSARLPWRGTYEQYF
-	TRBV6-1	TRBD1	TRBJ1-1	TGTGCCAGCAGTGCAAAGACAGGGTCGACTGAAGCTTTCTTT	CASSAKTGSTEAFF
many	TRBV12-3/TRBV12-4	-	TRBJ2-7	TGTGCCAGCAGTGGACGTTCAAGCTCCTACGAGCAGTACTTC	CASSGRSSSYEQYF
many	TRBV2	-	TRBJ1-2	TGTGCCAGCAGTTACCGGGCCCACTATGGCTACACCTTC	CASSYRAHYGYTF
many	TRBV6-5	-	TRBJ1-1	TGTGCCAGCTCGGGGAGCACTGAAGCTTTCTTT	CASSGSTEAFF
once	TRBV5-1	-	TRBJ1-1	TGCGCCAGCAGCCCGCGGGGGCGACTCAACACTGAAGCTTTCTTT	CASSPRGRLNTEAFF
many	TRBV13	-	TRBJ2-5	TGTGCCAGCAGCTTACAATTGGTTCGGAGGAAAGAGACCCAGTACTTC	CASSLQLVRRKETQYF
many	TRBV12-3/TRBV12-4	-	TRBJ1-5	TGTGCCAGCAGTTTAGGAGTTAATCAGCCCCAGCATTTT	CASSLGVNQPQHF
many	TRBV10-2	-	TRBJ2-5	TGCGCCAGCAGTGAGTCGAGGGAGACCCAGTACTTC	CASSESRETQYF
-	TRBV30	-	TRBJ1-1	TGTGCCTGGAGTGAGGGGGGGAGGGCTGAAGCTTTCTTT	CAWSEGGRAEAFF
-	TRBV6-5	-	TRBJ2-2	TGTGCCAGCAGTTACGAGGGGGGCGCGAACACCGGGGAGCTGTTTTTT	CASSYEGGANTGELFF
many	TRBV7-8	TRBD1	TRBJ1-5	TGTGCCAGCAGCGAGGACAGGACTAGCAATCAGCCCCAGCATTTT	CASSEDRTSNQPQHF
many	TRBV6-5	TRBD1	TRBJ2-7	TGTGCCAGCAGTTCGAGGACAGGGGGCCACGAGCAGTACTTC	CASSSRTGGHEQYF
few	TRBV6-1	-	TRBJ1-1	TGTGCCAGCAGGCGGGGGGGCGGCACTGAAGCTTTCTTT	CASRRGGGTEAFF
many	TRBV27	-	TRBJ1-5	TGTGCCAGCAGTTCGGGGGTAGGGCAGCCCCAGCATTTT	CASSSGVGQPQHF
-	TRBV20-1	-	TRBJ2-7	TGCAGTGCTAGAGATCCAGGGCATCCTTCCTACGAGCAGTACTTC	CSARDPGHPSYEQYF
-	TRBV28	-	TRBJ1-2	TGTGCCAGCAGTTTCGAAGAGGAGGACTATGGTTACACCTTC	CASSFEEEDYGYTF
few	TRBV2	-	TRBJ1-5	TGTGCCAGCAGCACTACAGGGAACCCCAATCAGCCCCAGCATTTT	CASSTTGNPNQPQHF
few	TRBV5-6	-	TRBJ2-6	TGTGCCAGCAGCTTCCCCCGCTCTGGGGCCAACGTCCTGACTTTC	CASSFPRSGANVLTF
-	TRBV11-2	-	TRBJ1-5	TGTGCCAGCAGCCAGGGTTGGAGCAATCAGCCCCAGCATTTT	CASSQGWSNQPQHF
many	TRBV28	TRBD2	TRBJ2-7	TGTGCCAGCACCAGAGCGGGGATCCTCCCGGTCGAGCAGTACTTC	CASTRAGILPVEQYF
many	TRBV2	-	TRBJ2-5	TGTGCCAGCGGTCGCAAGCAACAGCAAGAGACCCAGTACTTC	CASGRKQQQETQYF
many	TRBV18	-	TRBJ1-3	TGTGCCAGCTCACCGGCCAACACCATATATTTT	CASSPANTIYF
many	TRBV6-5	-	TRBJ2-3	TGTGCCAGCAGTTACTTTAGGAGCACAGATACGCAGTATTTT	CASSYFRSTDTQYF
-	TRBV5-1	-	TRBJ1-1	TGCGCCAGCAGCCCCGGTGGGGTCCCTGAAGCTTTCTTT	CASSPGGVPEAFF
many	TRBV20-1	-	TRBJ1-5	TGCTGGACCTCGGCAGTTAGCAATCAGCCCCAGCATTTT	CWTSAVSNQPQHF
many	TRBV10-3	-	TRBJ2-7	TGTGCCATCAGTGAGTGGGGGACCTACGAGCAGTACTTC	CAISEWGTYEQYF
many	TRBV20-1	-	TRBJ2-7	TGCAGTGCTAGAGATCGGGTCCCGGGGCGGAACGAGCAGTACTTC	CSARDRVPGRNEQYF
many	TRBV10-3	-	TRBJ1-5	TGTGCCATCAGTGCTAGTAGCGGCAATCAGCCCCAGCATTTT	CAISASSGNQPQHF
few	TRBV18	TRBD1	TRBJ1-1	TGTGCCAGCTCACCGGGGACAGGGGGCGAGGAAGCTTTCTTT	CASSPGTGGEEAFF
few	TRBV30	TRBD2	TRBJ2-7	TGTGCCTGGAGTCCACGGGGGGTTTCGCCATGGATCTACGAGCAGTACTTC	CAWSPRGVSPWIYEQYF
many	TRBV6-5	-	TRBJ2-7	TGTGCCAGCAGTTCAGGTGGCAGGTCAGCCTACGAGCAGTACTTC	CASSSGGRSAYEQYF
many	TRBV6-1	TRBD1	TRBJ1-1	TGTGCCAGCAGTCCTGGGACAGCTCCGATGAACACTGAAGCTTTCTTT	CASSPGTAPMNTEAFF
many	TRBV6-5	-	TRBJ1-3	TGTGCCAGCAGTTACTCTAGTGGGCTAGGAGGAAACACCATATATTTT	CASSYSSGLGGNTIYF
many	TRBV12-3/TRBV12-4	-	TRBJ2-7	TGTGCCAGCAGTTTGGCAACCTACGAGCAGTACTTC	CASSLATYEQYF
many	TRBV12-3/TRBV12-4	-	TRBJ2-5	TGTGCCAGCAGGGAACTCCACGGAGAGACCCAGTACTTC	CASRELHGETQYF
many	TRBV10-1	TRBD2	TRBJ2-5	TGCGCCAGCAGTGAGTCTGGGGGGGTCGGAGAGACCCAGTACTTC	CASSESGGVGETQYF
-	TRBV14	-	TRBJ2-7	TGTGCCAGCAGCCAAGGAAGACGCGGGGGCCCTTCTCGCGAGCAGTACTTC	CASSQGRRGGPSREQYF
-	TRBV5-1	-	TRBJ1-3	TGCGCCAGCAGCCCCCTGTCCGGATCTGGAAACACCATATATTTT	CASSPLSGSGNTIYF
many	TRBV11-2	-	TRBJ2-7	TGTGCCAGCAGCTTAGGTAGCGTCAGGGCCTCCTACGAGCAGTACTTC	CASSLGSVRASYEQYF
many	TRBV28	-	TRBJ2-2	TGTGCCAGCAGGGACGCTAACACCGGGGAGCTGTTTTTT	CASRDANTGELFF